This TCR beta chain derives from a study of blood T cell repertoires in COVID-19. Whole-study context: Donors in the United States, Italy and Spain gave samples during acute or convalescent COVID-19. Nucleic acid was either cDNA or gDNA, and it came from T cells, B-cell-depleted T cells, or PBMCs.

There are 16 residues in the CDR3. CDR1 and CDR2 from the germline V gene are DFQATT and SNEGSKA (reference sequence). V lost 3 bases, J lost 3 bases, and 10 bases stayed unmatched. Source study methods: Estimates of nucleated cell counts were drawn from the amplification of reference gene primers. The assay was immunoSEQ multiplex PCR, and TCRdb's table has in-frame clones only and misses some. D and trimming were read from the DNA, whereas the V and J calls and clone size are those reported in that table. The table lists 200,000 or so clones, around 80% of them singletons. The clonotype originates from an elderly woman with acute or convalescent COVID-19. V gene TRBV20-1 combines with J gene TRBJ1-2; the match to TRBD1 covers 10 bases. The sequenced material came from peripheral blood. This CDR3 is CSASHTAGTGDYGYTF. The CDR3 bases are TGCAGTGCTAGTCACACCGCCGGGACAGGGGACTATGGCTACACCTTC.